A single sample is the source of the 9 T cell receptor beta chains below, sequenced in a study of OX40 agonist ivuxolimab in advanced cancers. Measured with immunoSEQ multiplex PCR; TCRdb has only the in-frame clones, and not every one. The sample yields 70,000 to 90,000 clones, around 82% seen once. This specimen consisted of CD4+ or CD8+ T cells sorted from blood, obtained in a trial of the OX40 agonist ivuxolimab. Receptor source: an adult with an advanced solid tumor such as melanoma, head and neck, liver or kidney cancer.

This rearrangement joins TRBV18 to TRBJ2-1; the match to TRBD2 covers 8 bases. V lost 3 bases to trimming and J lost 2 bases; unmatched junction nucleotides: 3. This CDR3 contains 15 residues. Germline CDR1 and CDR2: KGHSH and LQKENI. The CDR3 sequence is CASSPGAGAYNEQFF. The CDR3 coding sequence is TGTGCCAGCTCACCCGGAGCGGGAGCCTACAATGAGCAGTTCTTC.

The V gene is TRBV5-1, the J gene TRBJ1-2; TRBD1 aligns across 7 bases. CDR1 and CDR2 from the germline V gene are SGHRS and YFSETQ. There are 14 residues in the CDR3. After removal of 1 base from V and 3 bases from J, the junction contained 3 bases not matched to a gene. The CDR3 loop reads CASSLTGQDYGYTF. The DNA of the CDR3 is TGCGCCAGCAGCTTGACCGGACAGGACTATGGCTACACCTTC.

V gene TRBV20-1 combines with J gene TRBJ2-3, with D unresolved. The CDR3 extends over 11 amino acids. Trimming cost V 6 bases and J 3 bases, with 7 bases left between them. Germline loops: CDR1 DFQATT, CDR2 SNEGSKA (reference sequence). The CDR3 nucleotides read TGCAGTGCAAGTCGGACAGATACGCAGTATTTT. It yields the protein CSASRTDTQYF.

As DNA, the CDR3 is TGTGCCAGCAGCTCGCGACAGGGGAGGGAAGAGACCCAGTACTTC. Residues: CASSSRQGREETQYF. V is TRBV7-9 and J is TRBJ2-5; D possibly corresponds to TRBD1 (8 bases). From germline, CDR1 is SEHNR and CDR2 FQNEAQ (reference sequence). Deletions cut 4 bases from V and 3 bases from J, with 15 bases between. This CDR3 spans 15 amino acids. The full variable domain, rest sourced from reference TRBV7-9 and TRBJ2-5, is DTGVSQNPRHKITKRGQNVTFRCDPISEHNRLYWYRQTLGQGPEFLTYFQNEAQLEKSRLLSDRFSAERPKGSFSTLEIQRTEQGDSAMYLCASSSRQGREETQYFGPGTRLLVL.

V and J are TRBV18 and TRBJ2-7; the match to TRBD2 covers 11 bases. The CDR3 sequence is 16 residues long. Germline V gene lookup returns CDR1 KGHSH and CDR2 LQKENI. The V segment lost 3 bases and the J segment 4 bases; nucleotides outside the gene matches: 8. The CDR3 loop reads CASSPQLAGASYEQYF. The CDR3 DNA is TGTGCCAGCTCACCCCAACTAGCGGGAGCTAGTTACGAGCAGTACTTC.

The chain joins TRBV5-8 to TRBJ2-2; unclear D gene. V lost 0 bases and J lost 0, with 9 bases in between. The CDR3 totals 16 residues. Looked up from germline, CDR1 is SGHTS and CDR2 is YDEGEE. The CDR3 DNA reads TGTGCCAGCAGCTTGGGCCACAGATCGAACACCGGGGAGCTGTTTTTT. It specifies CASSLGHRSNTGELFF.

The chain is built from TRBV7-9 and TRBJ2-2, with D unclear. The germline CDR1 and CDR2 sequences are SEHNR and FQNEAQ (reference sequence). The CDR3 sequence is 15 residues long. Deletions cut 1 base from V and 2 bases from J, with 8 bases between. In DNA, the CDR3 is TGTGCCAGCAGCTTAGGTCCTTTTAACACCGGGGAGCTGTTTTTT. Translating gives CASSLGPFNTGELFF.

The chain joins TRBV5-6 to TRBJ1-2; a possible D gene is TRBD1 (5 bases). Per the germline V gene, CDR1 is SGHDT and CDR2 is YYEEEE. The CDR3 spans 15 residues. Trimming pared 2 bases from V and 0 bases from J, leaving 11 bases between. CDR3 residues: CASSFLDRANYGYTF. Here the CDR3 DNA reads TGTGCCAGCAGCTTTCTTGACAGAGCTAACTATGGCTACACCTTC.

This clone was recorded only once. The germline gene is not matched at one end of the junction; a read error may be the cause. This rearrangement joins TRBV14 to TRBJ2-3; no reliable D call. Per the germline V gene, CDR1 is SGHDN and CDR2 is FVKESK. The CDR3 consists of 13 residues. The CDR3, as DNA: TGTGCCGGCAGCCAAAGCCCCGGCGGCACGCAGTATTTT. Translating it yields CAGSQSPGGTQYF.